The clone carrying this T cell receptor beta chain showed up just a few times. The data are from a study of blood T cell repertoires in COVID-19. Germline V gives CDR1 MDHEN, CDR2 SYDVKM. The CDR3 is 14 amino acids. The ends were cut back, 6 bases at V and 6 bases at J, with 18 bases in the middle. Some clones are missing from TCRdb's copy, which holds only in-frame ones; the method was immunoSEQ multiplex PCR. The sample lists tens of thousands of clones; approximately 79% were seen once. The rearrangement links TRBV28 to TRBJ2-7, with a possible D match to TRBD2 (5 bases). The sample taken for sequencing was peripheral blood. This sequence was found in a human donor in a cohort sampled during active COVID-19. The CDR3 sequence: CASRTPGNAREQYF. The DNA of the CDR3 is TGTGCCAGCAGGACACCGGGGAACGCCCGCGAGCAGTACTTC.